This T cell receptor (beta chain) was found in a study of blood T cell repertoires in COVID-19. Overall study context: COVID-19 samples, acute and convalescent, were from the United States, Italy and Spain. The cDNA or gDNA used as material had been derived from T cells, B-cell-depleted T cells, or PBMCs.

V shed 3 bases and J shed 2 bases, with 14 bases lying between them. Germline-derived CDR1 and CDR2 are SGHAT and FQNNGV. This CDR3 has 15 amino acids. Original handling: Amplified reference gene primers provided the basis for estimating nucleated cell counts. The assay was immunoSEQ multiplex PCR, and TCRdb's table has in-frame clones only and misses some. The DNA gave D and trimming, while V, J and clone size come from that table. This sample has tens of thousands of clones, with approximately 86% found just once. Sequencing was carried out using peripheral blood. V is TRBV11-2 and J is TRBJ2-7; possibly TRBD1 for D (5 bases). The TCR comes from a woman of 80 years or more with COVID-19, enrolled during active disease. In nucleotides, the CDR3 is TGTGCCAGCAGCTTCGGGCAGGGCCCAACCTACGAGCAGTACTTC. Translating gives CASSFGQGPTYEQYF.